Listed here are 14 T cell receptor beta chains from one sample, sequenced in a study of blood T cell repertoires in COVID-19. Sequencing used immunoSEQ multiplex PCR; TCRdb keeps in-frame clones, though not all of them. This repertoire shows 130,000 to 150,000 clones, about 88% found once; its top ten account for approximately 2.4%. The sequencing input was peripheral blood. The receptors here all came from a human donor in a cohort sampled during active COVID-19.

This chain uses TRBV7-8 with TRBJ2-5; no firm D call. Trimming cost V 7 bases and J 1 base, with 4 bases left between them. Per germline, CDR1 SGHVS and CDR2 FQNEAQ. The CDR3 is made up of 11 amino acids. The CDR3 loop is CASTVQETQYF. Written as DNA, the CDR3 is TGTGCCAGCACAGTCCAAGAGACCCAGTACTTC.

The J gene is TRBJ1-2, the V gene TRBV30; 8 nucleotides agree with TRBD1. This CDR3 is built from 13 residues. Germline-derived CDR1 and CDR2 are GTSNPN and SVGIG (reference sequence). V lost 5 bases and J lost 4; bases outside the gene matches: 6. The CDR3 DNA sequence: TGTGCCTGGGTCACAGGGGGAAGCTATGGCTACACCTTC. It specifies CAWVTGGSYGYTF. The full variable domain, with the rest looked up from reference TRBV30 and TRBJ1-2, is SQTIHQWPATLVQPVGSPLSLECTVEGTSNPNLYWYRQAAGRGLQLLFYSVGIGQISSEVPQNLSASRPQDRQFILSSKKLLLSDSGFYLCAWVTGGSYGYTFGSGTRLTVV.

CDR3 sequence: CASSPRGGIVHNEQFF. The CDR3 region has the DNA TGTGCCAGCAGCCCAAGGGGGGGAATCGTACACAATGAGCAGTTCTTC. The chain couples TRBV6-2 or TRBV6-3 to TRBJ2-1; possibly TRBD2 for D (7 bases). V was pared by 6 bases and J by 5 bases, with 20 bases between. CDR1 is MNHEY and CDR2 is SVGEGT in the germline V gene. The CDR3 length is 16 residues.

This CDR3 reads CASSIRTVDTQYF. The CDR3 DNA follows: TGTGCCAGTAGTATCCGAACTGTTGATACGCAGTATTTT. The V gene is TRBV19, the J gene TRBJ2-3; D not resolved. The V gene lost 3 bases and the J gene lost 6 bases, with 10 bases spanning the gap. CDR3 length: 13 residues. CDR1 is LNHDA and CDR2 is SQIVND in the germline V gene (reference sequence). Looking up the rest from reference TRBV19 and TRBJ2-3 gives the full variable domain: DGGITQSPKYLFRKEGQNVTLSCEQNLNHDAMYWYRQDPGQGLRLIYYSQIVNDFQKGDIAEGYSVSREKKESFPLTVTSAQKNPTAFYLCASSIRTVDTQYFGPGTRLTVL.

The CDR3 spells CASSPPGSRVQEGYTF. The CDR3 nucleotides read TGTGCCAGCAGCCCGCCCGGGTCCAGGGTCCAAGAAGGCTACACCTTC. V and J are TRBV9 and TRBJ1-2, with a possible D match to TRBD1 (5 bases). The germline CDR1 and CDR2 sequences are SGDLS and YYNGEE. V lost 4 bases and J lost 8, with 24 bases in between. The CDR3 contains 16 residues.

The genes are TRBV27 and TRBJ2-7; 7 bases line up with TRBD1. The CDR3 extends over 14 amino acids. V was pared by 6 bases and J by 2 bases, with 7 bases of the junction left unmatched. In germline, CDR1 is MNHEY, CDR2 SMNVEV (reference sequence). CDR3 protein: CASSPDRHPYEQYF. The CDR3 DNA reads TGTGCCAGCAGCCCGGACAGGCACCCCTACGAGCAGTACTTC.

The CDR3 loop reads CASSYQQGVNSPLHF. CDR3 nucleotides: TGTGCCAGCAGTTACCAACAGGGAGTTAATTCACCCCTCCACTTT. The chain joins TRBV6-5 to TRBJ1-6; perhaps TRBD1 as D (6 bases). The length of the CDR3 is 15 residues. V lost 2 bases and J 6 bases, leaving 11 bases between the germline ends. The V gene's germline CDR1 is MNHEY and CDR2 SVGAGI.

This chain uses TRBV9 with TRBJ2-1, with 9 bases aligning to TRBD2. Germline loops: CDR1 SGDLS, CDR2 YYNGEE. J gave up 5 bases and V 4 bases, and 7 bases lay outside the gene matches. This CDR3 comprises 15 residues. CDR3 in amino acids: CASSPSGGPHNEQFF. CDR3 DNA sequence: TGTGCCAGCAGCCCGAGCGGGGGGCCCCACAATGAGCAGTTCTTC.

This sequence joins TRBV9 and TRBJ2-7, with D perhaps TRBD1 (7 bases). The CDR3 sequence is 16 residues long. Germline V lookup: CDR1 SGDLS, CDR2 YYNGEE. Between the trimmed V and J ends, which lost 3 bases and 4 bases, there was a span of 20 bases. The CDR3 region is CASSGQLDRAGYEQYF. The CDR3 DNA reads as TGTGCCAGCAGCGGACAACTCGACAGGGCGGGGTACGAGCAGTACTTC.

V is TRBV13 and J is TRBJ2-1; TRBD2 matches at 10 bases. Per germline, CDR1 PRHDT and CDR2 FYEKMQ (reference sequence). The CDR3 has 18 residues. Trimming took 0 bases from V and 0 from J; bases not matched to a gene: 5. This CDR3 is CASSLGVWTSGSYNEQFF. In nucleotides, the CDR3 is TGTGCCAGCAGCTTAGGAGTCTGGACTAGCGGCTCCTACAATGAGCAGTTCTTC.

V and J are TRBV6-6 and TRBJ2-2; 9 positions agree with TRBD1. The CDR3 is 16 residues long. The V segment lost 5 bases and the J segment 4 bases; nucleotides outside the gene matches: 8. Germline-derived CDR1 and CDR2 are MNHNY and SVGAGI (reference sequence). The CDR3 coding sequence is TGTGCCAGCAGTCAGGGACAGGGTGGCGGCACCGGGGAGCTGTTTTTT. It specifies CASSQGQGGGTGELFF.

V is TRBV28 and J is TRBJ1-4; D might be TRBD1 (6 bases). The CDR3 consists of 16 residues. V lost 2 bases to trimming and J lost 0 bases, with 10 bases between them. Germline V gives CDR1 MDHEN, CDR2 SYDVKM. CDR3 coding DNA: TGTGCCAGCAGTTTAGGGGGCAGTTCAACTAATGAAAAACTGTTTTTT. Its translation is CASSLGGSSTNEKLFF.

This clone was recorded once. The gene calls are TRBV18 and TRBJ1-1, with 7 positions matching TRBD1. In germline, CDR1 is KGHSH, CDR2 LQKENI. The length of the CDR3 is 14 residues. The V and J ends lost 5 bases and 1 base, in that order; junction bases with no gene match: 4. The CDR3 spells CASSASGGNTEAFF. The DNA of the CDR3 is TGTGCCAGCTCAGCGTCAGGGGGGAACACTGAAGCTTTCTTT.

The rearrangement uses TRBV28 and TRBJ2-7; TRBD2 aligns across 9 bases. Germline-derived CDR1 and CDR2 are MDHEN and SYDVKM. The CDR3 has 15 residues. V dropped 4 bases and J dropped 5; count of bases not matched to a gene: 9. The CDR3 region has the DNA TGTGCCAGCAGTTCCTGGGCGGGAGGGGTCGACGAGCAGTACTTC. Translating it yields CASSSWAGGVDEQYF.